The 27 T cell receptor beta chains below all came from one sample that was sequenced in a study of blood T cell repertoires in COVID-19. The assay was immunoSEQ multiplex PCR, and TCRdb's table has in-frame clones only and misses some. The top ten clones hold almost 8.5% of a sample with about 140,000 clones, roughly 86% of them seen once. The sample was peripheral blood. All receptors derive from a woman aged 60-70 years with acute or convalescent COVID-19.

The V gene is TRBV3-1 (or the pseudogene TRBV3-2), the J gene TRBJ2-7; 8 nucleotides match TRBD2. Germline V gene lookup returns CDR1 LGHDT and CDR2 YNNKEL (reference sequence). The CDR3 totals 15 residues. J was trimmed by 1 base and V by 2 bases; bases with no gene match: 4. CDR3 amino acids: CASSQSAGGSYEQYF. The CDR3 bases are TGTGCCAGCAGCCAATCGGCGGGGGGATCCTACGAGCAGTACTTC.

The CDR3 DNA follows: TGTGCCAGCAGCCACCGGGACATCGGGTTTCATGGCTACACCTTC. It is translated as CASSHRDIGFHGYTF. This chain links TRBV6-5 with TRBJ1-2; maybe TRBD1 (6 bases). Trimming stripped 6 bases from V and 6 bases from J, with 20 bases between. CDR1 is MNHEY, CDR2 SVGAGI, per germline. This CDR3 is built from 15 residues.

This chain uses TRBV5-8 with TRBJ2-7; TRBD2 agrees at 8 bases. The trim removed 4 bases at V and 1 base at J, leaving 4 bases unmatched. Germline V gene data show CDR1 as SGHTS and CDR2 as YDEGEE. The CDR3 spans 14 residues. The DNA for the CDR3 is TGTGCCAGCAGCCCCGGGGGGGTTTCCTACGAGCAGTACTTC. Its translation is CASSPGGVSYEQYF.

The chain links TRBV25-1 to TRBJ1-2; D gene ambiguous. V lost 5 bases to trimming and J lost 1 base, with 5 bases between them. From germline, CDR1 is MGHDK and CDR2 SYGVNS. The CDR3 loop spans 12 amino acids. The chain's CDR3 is CASSRSNYGYTF. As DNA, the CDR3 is TGTGCCAGCAGTAGGAGTAACTATGGCTACACCTTC.

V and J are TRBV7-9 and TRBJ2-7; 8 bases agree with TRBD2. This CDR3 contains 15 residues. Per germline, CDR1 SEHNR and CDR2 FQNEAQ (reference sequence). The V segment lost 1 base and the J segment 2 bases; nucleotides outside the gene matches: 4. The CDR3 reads CASSLDGGAAYEQYF. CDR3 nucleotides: TGTGCCAGCAGCTTAGACGGGGGGGCCGCCTACGAGCAGTACTTC.

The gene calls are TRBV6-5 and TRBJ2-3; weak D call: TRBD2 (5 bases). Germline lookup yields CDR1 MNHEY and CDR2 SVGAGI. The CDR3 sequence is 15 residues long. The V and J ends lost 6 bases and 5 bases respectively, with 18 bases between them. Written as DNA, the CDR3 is TGTGCCAGCAGCCCGAGGCGGGCGCCTGGAGATACGCAGTATTTT. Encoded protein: CASSPRRAPGDTQYF.

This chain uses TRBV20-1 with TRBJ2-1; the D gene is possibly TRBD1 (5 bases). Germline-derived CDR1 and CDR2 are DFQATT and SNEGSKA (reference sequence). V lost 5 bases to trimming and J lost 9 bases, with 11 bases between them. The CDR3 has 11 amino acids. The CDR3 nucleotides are TGCAGTGCTTTACAGGTTGTTGAGCAGTTCTTC. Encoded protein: CSALQVVEQFF.

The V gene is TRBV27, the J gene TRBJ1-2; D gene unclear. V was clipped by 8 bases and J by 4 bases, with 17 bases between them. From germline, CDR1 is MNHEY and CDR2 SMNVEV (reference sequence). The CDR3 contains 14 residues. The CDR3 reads CASWSVGRSYGYTF. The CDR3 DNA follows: TGTGCCAGCTGGTCGGTGGGGAGGAGCTATGGCTACACCTTC.

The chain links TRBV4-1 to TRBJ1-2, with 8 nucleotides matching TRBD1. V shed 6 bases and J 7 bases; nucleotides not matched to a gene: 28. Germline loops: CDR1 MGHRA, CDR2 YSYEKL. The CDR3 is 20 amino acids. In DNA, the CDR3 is TGCGCCAGCAGGACCACGAAAGGGGACAGGTCAAAGAGTGCGCTTTCTGGCTACACCTTC. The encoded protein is CASRTTKGDRSKSALSGYTF.

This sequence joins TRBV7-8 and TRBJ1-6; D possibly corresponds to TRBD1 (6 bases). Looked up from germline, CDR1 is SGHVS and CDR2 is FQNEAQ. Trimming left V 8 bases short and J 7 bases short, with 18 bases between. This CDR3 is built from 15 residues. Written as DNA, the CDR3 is TGTGCCAGCGTAGGTGTACAGGGCTTGAATTCACCCCTCCACTTT. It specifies CASVGVQGLNSPLHF.

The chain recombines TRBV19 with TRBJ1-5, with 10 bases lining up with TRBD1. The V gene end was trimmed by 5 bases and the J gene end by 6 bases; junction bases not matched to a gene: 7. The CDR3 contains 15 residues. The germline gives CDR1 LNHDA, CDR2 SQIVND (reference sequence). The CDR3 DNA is TGTGCCAGTAGTCCTGACAGGGGGCCCAGTCAGCCCCAGCATTTT. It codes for CASSPDRGPSQPQHF.

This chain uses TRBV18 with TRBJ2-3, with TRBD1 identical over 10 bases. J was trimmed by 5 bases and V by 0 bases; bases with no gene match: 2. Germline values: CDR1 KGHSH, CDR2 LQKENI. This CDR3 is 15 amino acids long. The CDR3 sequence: CASSPPGQGLDTQYF. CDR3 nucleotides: TGTGCCAGCTCACCACCGGGACAGGGGCTAGATACGCAGTATTTT.

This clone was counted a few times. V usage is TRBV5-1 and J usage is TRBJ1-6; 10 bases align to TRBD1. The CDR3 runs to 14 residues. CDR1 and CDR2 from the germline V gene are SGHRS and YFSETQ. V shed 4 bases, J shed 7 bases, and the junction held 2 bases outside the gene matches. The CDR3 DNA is TGCGCCAGCAGCATGACAGGGGGCAATTCACCCCTCCACTTT. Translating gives CASSMTGGNSPLHF.

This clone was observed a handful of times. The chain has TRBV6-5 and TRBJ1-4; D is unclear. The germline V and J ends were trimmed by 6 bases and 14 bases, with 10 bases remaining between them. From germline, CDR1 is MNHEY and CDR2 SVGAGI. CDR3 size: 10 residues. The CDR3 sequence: CASSVTRLFF. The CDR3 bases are TGTGCCAGCAGCGTAACCAGGCTGTTTTTT.

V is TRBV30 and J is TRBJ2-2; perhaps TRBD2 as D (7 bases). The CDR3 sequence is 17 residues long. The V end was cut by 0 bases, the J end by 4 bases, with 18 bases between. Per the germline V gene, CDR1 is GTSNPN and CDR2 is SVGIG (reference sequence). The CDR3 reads CAWSVLRGGVGTGELFF. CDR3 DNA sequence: TGTGCCTGGAGTGTACTAAGGGGGGGCGTGGGCACCGGGGAGCTGTTTTTT.

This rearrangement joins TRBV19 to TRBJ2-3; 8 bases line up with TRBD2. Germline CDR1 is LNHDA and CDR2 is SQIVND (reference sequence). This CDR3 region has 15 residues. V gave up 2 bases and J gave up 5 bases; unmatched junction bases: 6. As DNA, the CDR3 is TGTGCCAGTAGTATACCAGGACTAGCAGAAGATACGCAGTATTTT. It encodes CASSIPGLAEDTQYF.

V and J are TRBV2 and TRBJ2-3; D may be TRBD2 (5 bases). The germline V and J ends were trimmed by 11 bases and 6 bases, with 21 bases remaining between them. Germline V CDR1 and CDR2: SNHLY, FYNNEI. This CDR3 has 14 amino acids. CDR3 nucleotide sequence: TGTGCCTCCCAAGGCGCTAGCCCCACCGATACGCAGTATTTT. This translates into CASQGASPTDTQYF. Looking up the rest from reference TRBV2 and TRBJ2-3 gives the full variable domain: EPEVTQTPSHQVTQMGQEVILRCVPISNHLYFYWYRQILGQKVEFLVSFYNNEISEKSEIFDDQFSVERPDGSNFTLKIRSTKLEDSAMYFCASQGASPTDTQYFGPGTRLTVL.

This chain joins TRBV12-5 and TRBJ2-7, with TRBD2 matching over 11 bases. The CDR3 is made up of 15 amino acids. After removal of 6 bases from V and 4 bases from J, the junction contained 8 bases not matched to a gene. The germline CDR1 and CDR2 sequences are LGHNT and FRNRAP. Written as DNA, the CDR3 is TGTGCTAGTGGCATTAGCGGGGGGGCCTCGTACGAGCAGTACTTC. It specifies CASGISGGASYEQYF.

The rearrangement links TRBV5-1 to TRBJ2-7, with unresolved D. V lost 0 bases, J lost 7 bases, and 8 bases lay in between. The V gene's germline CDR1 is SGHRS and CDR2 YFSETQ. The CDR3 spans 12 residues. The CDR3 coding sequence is TGCGCCAGCAGCTTGGGAGCTCGGGAGCAGTACTTC. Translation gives CASSLGAREQYF.

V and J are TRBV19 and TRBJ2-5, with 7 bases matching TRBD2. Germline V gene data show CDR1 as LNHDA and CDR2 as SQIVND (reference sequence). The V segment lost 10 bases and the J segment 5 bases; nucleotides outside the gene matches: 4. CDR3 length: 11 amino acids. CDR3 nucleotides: TGTGCCACCGAAGCGGGGGAGACCCAGTACTTC. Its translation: CATEAGETQYF.

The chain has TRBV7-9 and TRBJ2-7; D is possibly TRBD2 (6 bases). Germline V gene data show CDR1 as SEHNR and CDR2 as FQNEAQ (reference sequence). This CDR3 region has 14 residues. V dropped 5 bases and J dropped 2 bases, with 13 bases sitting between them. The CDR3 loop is CASSRRENTYEQYF. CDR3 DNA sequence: TGTGCCAGCAGCCGCCGGGAGAACACCTACGAGCAGTACTTC.

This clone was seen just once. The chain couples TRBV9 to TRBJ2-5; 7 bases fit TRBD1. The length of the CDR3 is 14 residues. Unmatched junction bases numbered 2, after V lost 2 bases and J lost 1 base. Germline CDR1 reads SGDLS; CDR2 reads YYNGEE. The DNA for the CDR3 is TGTGCCAGCAGCGTCGGGACAGTCCAAGAGACCCAGTACTTC. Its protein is CASSVGTVQETQYF.

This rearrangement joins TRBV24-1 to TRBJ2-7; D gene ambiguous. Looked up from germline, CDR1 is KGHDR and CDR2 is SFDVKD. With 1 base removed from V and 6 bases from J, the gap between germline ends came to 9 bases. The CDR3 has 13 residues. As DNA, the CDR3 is TGTGCCACCAGTGATTTATCGGTTAGCGAGCAGTACTTC. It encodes CATSDLSVSEQYF.

CDR3 DNA: TGTGCCAGCAGCTCCCGGACAGGGTTTGCTTTCTTT. It is translated as CASSSRTGFAFF. This chain connects TRBV5-6 to TRBJ1-1; 8 bases agree with TRBD1. The CDR3 runs 12 residues. The germline gives CDR1 SGHDT, CDR2 YYEEEE. With 3 bases clipped from V and 11 bases from J, the junction kept 6 bases outside the gene matches.

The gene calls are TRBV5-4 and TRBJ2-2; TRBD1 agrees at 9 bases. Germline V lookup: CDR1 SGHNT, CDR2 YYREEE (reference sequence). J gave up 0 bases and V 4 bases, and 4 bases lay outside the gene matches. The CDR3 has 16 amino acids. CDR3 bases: TGTGCCAGCAGCCCCCGGGACAGGGCGAACACCGGGGAGCTGTTTTTT. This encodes CASSPRDRANTGELFF.

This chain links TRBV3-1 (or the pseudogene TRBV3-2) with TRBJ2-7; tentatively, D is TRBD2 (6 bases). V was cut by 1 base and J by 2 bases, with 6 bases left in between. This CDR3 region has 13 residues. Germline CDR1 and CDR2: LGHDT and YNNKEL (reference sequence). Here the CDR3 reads CASSQAGAYEQYF. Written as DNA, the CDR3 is TGTGCCAGCAGCCAAGCGGGGGCCTACGAGCAGTACTTC.

The CDR3, as DNA: TGCGCCAGCAGTCCGCGGGGGAACACTGAAGCTTTCTTT. This encodes CASSPRGNTEAFF. This sequence joins TRBV10-2 and TRBJ1-1; D uncertain. Germline CDR1 WSHSY, CDR2 SAAADI. Trimming shortened V by 5 bases and J by 1 base, and 8 bases separated the two germline ends. This CDR3 is built from 13 residues.